Below, one T cell receptor (beta chain) is given with its context. Assay: immunoSEQ multiplex PCR; the TCRdb copy retains only in-frame clones and omits some. This sample yields about 500,000 clones, of which roughly 89% are seen a single time; roughly 1% belongs to the top ten. Trimming took off 4 bases at V and 5 bases at J, with 12 bases between the two ends. The CDR3 loop spans 14 amino acids. Germline-derived CDR1 and CDR2 are MGHRA and YSYEKL. This entry comes from a study of blood T cell repertoires in COVID-19. Study-level information: Collection of acute and convalescent COVID-19 samples took place in the United States, Italy and Spain. PBMCs, B-cell-depleted T cells, or T cells were the source of the cDNA or gDNA that made up the material.

Seattle participants joined during active infection and were tracked over time. This clonotype was obtained from a young man with COVID-19, enrolled during active disease. The V gene is TRBV4-1, the J gene TRBJ2-1; D may be TRBD2 (6 bases). Sequencing used peripheral blood. CDR3 residues: CASSRADYDNEQFF. The CDR3 coding sequence is TGCGCCAGCAGCCGGGCGGACTACGACAATGAGCAGTTCTTC.